This record looks at one T cell receptor beta chain sequence and its context. Its target is unknown. Generated by immunoSEQ multiplex PCR, the TCRdb table keeps only in-frame clones and is missing some. The sample holds approximately 82,000 clones, approximately 95% seen once. CDR3 size: 15 residues. Germline values: CDR1 MRHNA, CDR2 SNTAGT. The V gene lost 7 bases and the J gene lost 1 base, with 16 bases spanning the gap. These data originate in a study of OX40 agonist ivuxolimab in advanced cancers. Overall study: Six ivuxolimab dose levels, 0.01 to 10 mg/kg, were given intravenously every 2 weeks. Patients with hepatocellular carcinoma, melanoma, renal cell or head and neck cancer made up the dose-escalation patients. Among those treated, three patients had partial responses, one with hepatocellular carcinoma and two with cutaneous melanoma.

General study results and limits: In general, CD8+ T cells held more expanded clones than CD4+ did, on average.

The J gene is TRBJ1-1, the V gene TRBV6-4; D gene unclear. The sample consisted of CD4+ or CD8+ T cells sorted from blood, taken in a trial of the OX40 agonist ivuxolimab. The source of this sequence is an adult with an advanced solid tumor such as melanoma, head and neck, liver or kidney cancer. The CDR3 loop reads CASIQLGSKNTEAFF. CDR3 bases: TGTGCCAGCATCCAACTGGGGTCAAAGAACACTGAAGCTTTCTTT.